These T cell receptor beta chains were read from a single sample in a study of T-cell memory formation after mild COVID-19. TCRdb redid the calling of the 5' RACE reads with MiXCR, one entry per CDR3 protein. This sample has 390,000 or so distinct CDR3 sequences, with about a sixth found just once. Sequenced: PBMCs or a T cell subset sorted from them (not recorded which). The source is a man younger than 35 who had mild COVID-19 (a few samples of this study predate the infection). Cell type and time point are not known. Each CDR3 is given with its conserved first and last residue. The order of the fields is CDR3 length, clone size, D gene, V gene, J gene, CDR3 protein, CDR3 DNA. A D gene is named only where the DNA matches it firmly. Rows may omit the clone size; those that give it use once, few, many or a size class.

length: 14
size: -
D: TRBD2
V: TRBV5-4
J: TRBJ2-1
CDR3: CASSLGLAGDEQFF
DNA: TGTGCCAGCAGCTTGGGACTAGCGGGGGATGAGCAGTTCTTC

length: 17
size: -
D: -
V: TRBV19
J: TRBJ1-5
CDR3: CASSPTGGTALRQPQHF
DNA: TGTGCCAGTAGTCCTACCGGGGGGACCGCCCTGCGGCAGCCCCAGCATTTT

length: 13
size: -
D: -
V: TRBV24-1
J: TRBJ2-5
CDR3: CATSVGYQETQYF
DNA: TGTGCCACCAGTGTTGGGTACCAAGAGACCCAGTACTTC

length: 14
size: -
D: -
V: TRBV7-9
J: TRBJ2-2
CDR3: CASSPRSNTGELFF
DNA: TGTGCCAGCAGCCCCCGGTCGAACACCGGGGAGCTGTTTTTT

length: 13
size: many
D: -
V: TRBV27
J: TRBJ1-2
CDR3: CASSSGRNYGYTF
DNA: TGTGCCAGCAGTTCGGGACGGAACTATGGCTACACCTTC

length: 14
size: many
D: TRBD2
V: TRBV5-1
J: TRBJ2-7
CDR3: CASSLETSGYEQYF
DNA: TGCGCCAGCAGCTTGGAGACTAGCGGCTACGAGCAGTACTTC

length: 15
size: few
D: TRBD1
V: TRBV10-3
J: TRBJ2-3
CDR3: CAISRTGSLVDTQYF
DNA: TGTGCCATCAGTCGGACAGGGAGCTTAGTGGATACGCAGTATTTT

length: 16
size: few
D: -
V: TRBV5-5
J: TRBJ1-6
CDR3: CASSLLGGAGNSPLHF
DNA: TGTGCCAGCAGCTTGTTGGGGGGCGCGGGTAATTCACCCCTCCACTTT

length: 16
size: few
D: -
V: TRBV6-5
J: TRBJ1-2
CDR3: CASRSPLGSSNYGYTF
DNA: TGTGCCAGCAGGAGCCCCTTGGGTTCCTCTAACTATGGCTACACCTTC

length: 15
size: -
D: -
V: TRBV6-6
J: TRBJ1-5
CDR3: CASTKDDSTAQPQHF
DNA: TGTGCCAGCACCAAGGACGACTCCACTGCTCAGCCCCAGCATTTT

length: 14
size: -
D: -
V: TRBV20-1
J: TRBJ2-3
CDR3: CSAKIGWGADTQYF
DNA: TGCAGTGCCAAGATAGGGTGGGGGGCAGATACGCAGTATTTT

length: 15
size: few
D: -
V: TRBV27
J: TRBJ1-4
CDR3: CASSWGGGSNEKLFF
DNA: TGTGCCAGCAGTTGGGGGGGCGGCTCTAATGAAAAACTGTTTTTT

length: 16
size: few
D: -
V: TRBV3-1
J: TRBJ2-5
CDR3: CASSQEEGGIQETQYF
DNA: TGTGCCAGCAGCCAAGAAGAGGGGGGCATCCAAGAGACCCAGTACTTC

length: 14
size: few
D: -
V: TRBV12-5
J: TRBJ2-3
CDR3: CASGLGLLGRTQYF
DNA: TGTGCTAGTGGTTTGGGCCTACTGGGGCGGACGCAGTATTTT

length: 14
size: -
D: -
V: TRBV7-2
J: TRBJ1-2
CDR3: CASSSGTRNYGYTF
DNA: TGTGCCAGCAGTTCGGGGACACGAAACTATGGCTACACCTTC

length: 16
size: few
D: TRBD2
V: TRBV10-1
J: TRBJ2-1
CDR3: CASRVPSSGGANEQFF
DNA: TGCGCCAGCAGGGTCCCCTCTAGCGGGGGGGCGAATGAGCAGTTCTTC

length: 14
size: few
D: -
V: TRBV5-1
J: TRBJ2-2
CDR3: CASSLAWTTGELFF
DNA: TGCGCCAGCAGCTTGGCCTGGACGACCGGGGAGCTGTTTTTT

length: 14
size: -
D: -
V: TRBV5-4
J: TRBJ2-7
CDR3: CASSLLGETYEQYF
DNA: TGTGCCAGCAGCTTGCTTGGTGAAACCTACGAGCAGTACTTC

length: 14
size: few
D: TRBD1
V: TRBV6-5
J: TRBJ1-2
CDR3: CASSWTGKNYGYTF
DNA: TGTGCCAGCAGCTGGACAGGGAAGAACTATGGCTACACCTTC

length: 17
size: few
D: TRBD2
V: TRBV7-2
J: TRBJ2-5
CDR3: CASRRSGGYYGQETQYF
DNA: TGTGCCAGCAGACGAAGCGGGGGGTACTATGGTCAAGAGACCCAGTACTTC

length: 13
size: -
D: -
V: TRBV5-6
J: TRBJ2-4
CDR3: CASSFRGGDIQYF
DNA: TGTGCCAGCAGCTTCCGGGGAGGCGACATTCAGTACTTC

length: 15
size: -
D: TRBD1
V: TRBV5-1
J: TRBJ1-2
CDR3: CASSLGQGDNYGYTF
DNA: TGCGCCAGCAGCTTGGGACAGGGGGATAACTATGGCTACACCTTC

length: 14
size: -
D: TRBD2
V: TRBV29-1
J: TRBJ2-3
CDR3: CSVGTSGGIDTQYF
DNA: TGCAGCGTTGGGACTAGCGGGGGTATAGATACGCAGTATTTT

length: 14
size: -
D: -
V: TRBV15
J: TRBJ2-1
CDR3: CATSRPGGAGEQFF
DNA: TGTGCCACCAGTCGTCCCGGGGGAGCGGGTGAGCAGTTCTTC

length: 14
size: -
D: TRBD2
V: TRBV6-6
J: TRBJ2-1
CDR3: CASSPPVSGGEQFF
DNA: TGTGCCAGCAGTCCACCGGTCAGCGGGGGTGAGCAGTTCTTC

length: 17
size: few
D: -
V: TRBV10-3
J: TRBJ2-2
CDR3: CAIRITWSGSSTGELFF
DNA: TGTGCCATCAGGATTACTTGGTCGGGCAGTTCCACCGGGGAGCTGTTTTTT

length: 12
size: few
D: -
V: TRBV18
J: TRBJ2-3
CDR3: CASSPRAGSFYF
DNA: TGTGCCAGCTCACCACGGGCAGGGAGTTTTTATTTT

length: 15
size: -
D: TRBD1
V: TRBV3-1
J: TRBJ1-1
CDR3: CASSQQGARDTEAFF
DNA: TGTGCCAGCAGCCAACAGGGGGCGAGGGACACTGAAGCTTTCTTT

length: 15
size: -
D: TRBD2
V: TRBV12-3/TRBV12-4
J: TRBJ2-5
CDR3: CASSLELAGQETQYF
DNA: TGTGCCAGCAGTTTAGAACTAGCGGGGCAAGAGACCCAGTACTTC

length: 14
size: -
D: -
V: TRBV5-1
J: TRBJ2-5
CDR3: CASRRGGYQETQYF
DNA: TGCGCCAGCAGACGGGGTGGGTACCAAGAGACCCAGTACTTC

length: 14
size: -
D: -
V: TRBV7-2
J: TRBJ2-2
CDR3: CASSLAQVTGELFF
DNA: TGTGCCAGCAGCTTAGCCCAGGTCACCGGGGAGCTGTTTTTT